Following are 8 T cell receptor beta chains from one sample sequenced in a study of blood T cell repertoires in COVID-19. Measured with immunoSEQ multiplex PCR; TCRdb has only the in-frame clones, and not every one. The repertoire holds 90,000 to 120,000 clones, with 85% to 90% as singletons. Sample: peripheral blood. These receptors were obtained from a woman over 75 with acute or convalescent COVID-19.

The table lists this clone with a few counts. The chain couples TRBV7-8 to TRBJ2-7; 8 bases are a match to TRBD2. Germline lookup yields CDR1 SGHVS and CDR2 FQNEAQ. J gave up 3 bases and V 1 base, and 8 bases lay outside the gene matches. The CDR3 extends over 16 amino acids. The CDR3 region is CASSLGLGSGGYEQYF. The CDR3 DNA reads as TGTGCCAGCAGCTTAGGGCTAGGAAGCGGGGGCTACGAGCAGTACTTC.

The CDR3 DNA reads TGTGCCAGCAGTTCAGGGGATTGGGATGGCTACACCTTC. Protein sequence: CASSSGDWDGYTF. This sequence joins TRBV6-5 and TRBJ1-2; D perhaps matches TRBD1 (6 bases). CDR1 MNHEY and CDR2 SVGAGI come from the germline V gene. The CDR3 extends over 13 amino acids. V lost 4 bases to trimming and J lost 6 bases, with 12 bases between them.

The rearrangement links TRBV7-2 to TRBJ2-1; 10 nucleotides align to TRBD2. Germline values: CDR1 SGHTA, CDR2 FQGNSA. V shed 3 bases, J shed 4 bases, and the junction held 3 bases outside the gene matches. This CDR3 region has 15 residues. CDR3 residues: CASSFSGGYYNEQFF. The CDR3 nucleotides read TGTGCCAGCAGCTTTAGCGGGGGGTATTACAATGAGCAGTTCTTC.

This sequence joins TRBV18 and TRBJ2-7; the D gene is possibly TRBD2 (7 bases). This CDR3 contains 14 residues. V was cut by 5 bases and J by 5 bases, with 16 bases left in between. Germline values: CDR1 KGHSH, CDR2 LQKENI. The CDR3 region is CASSTFTGRDEQYF. In DNA, the CDR3 is TGTGCCAGCTCAACCTTTACAGGGAGGGACGAGCAGTACTTC.

Here the CDR3 reads CASSYGEGLSAAFF. CDR3 sequence (DNA): TGTGCCAGCAGTTACGGTGAGGGTCTGTCGGCAGCTTTCTTT. The gene calls are TRBV6-5 and TRBJ1-1, with D unclear. V lost 2 bases and J 10 bases, leaving 17 bases between the germline ends. The CDR3 spans 14 residues. The germline CDR1 and CDR2 sequences are MNHEY and SVGAGI.

The chain is built from TRBV11-2 and TRBJ2-7, with 8 bases fitting TRBD2. V gave up 1 base and J gave up 4 bases; unmatched junction bases: 3. The length of the CDR3 is 14 residues. Per germline, CDR1 SGHAT and CDR2 FQNNGV. The CDR3 region is CASSLGSGGYEQYF. The CDR3 DNA follows: TGTGCCAGCAGCTTAGGATCGGGGGGGTACGAGCAGTACTTC. The full variable domain, completed using reference TRBV11-2 and TRBJ2-7, is EAGVAQSPRYKIIEKRQSVAFWCNPISGHATLYWYQQILGQGPKLLIQFQNNGVVDDSQLPKDRFSAERLKGVDSTLKIQPAKLEDSAVYLCASSLGSGGYEQYFGPGTRLTVT.

The chain is built from TRBV3-1 (or the pseudogene TRBV3-2) and TRBJ2-7; 7 bases map to TRBD2. CDR1 is LGHDT, CDR2 YNNKEL, per germline (reference sequence). The V segment lost 2 bases and the J segment 2 bases; nucleotides outside the gene matches: 3. The CDR3 loop spans 14 amino acids. The DNA for the CDR3 is TGTGCCAGCAGCCAAAGACTAGCTACCTACGAGCAGTACTTC. Encoded protein: CASSQRLATYEQYF.

V gene TRBV28 combines with J gene TRBJ1-4, with 7 nucleotides matching TRBD1. Per germline, CDR1 MDHEN and CDR2 SYDVKM. The CDR3 runs 14 residues. V was pared by 5 bases and J by 3 bases, with 3 bases of the junction left unmatched. CDR3 loop: CASSPGGPNEKLFF. CDR3 bases: TGTGCCAGCAGTCCAGGGGGGCCTAATGAAAAACTGTTTTTT.